This TCR beta chain was found in a study of blood T cells in healthy people across ages. Broader study findings: The percentage of naive T cells correlated strongly with TCR beta diversity. Expanded clonotype changes were possibly confounded by unknown donor CMV status.

Deletions cut 3 bases from V and 5 bases from J, with 15 bases between. Germline V gene data show CDR1 as SGDLS and CDR2 as YYNGEE. The CDR3 extends over 16 amino acids. A J-beta primer mix and a sample-barcoded 5' primer were used in a second PCR of about 7 to 12 cycles. TCRdb reprocessed the 5' RACE reads with MiXCR, giving one entry per CDR3 protein. The sample records about 570,000 distinct CDR3 sequences, roughly 28% being singletons. About this clonotype itself: Its matching antigen is unknown.

This clonotype was sampled from a woman in her seventies in good health. The rearrangement uses TRBV9 and TRBJ1-6; D is perhaps TRBD1 (6 bases). Source material: blood. CDR3 residues: CASSEGIRGNNSPLHF. The CDR3 nucleotides read TGTGCCAGCAGCGAAGGGATCAGGGGAAATAATTCACCCCTCCACTTT.